One sample yielded the 6 T cell receptor beta chains listed below, sequenced in a study of blood T cell repertoires in COVID-19. Repertoires were generated with immunoSEQ multiplex PCR, while TCRdb's copy carries only in-frame clones and drops some. This sample has under 150,000 clones, with 70% to 90% found just once. The sample was peripheral blood. The receptors were gathered from a human donor in a cohort sampled during active COVID-19.

The chain has TRBV25-1 and TRBJ1-5, with unresolved D. With 3 bases removed from V and 7 bases from J, the gap between germline ends came to 16 bases. Germline CDR1 is MGHDK and CDR2 is SYGVNS. The CDR3 runs to 15 residues. CDR3 DNA sequence: TGTGCCAGCAGTGAGACGGGAATTTTGGGGCAGCCCCAGCATTTT. Amino acid sequence: CASSETGILGQPQHF.

This clone was seen a handful of times. The chain carries TRBV19 and TRBJ2-1; D gene uncertain. Trimming took off 5 bases at V and 1 base at J, with 15 bases between the two ends. The CDR3 has 16 residues. The germline CDR1 and CDR2 sequences are LNHDA and SQIVND (reference sequence). CDR3 sequence (DNA): TGTGCCAGTAGTGCGCCCTGGTCGAGGTCCTACAATGAGCAGTTCTTC. Translated, it gives CASSAPWSRSYNEQFF.

The V gene is TRBV5-5, the J gene TRBJ2-6, with unresolved D. CDR1 is SGHKS and CDR2 is YYEKEE in the germline V gene (reference sequence). Trimming removed 4 bases from V and 0 bases from J, with 11 bases in between. The CDR3 loop spans 16 amino acids. The CDR3 loop is CASSPSPLSGANVLTF. CDR3 DNA sequence: TGTGCCAGCAGCCCCTCCCCCCTCTCTGGGGCCAACGTCCTGACTTTC. Using reference TRBV5-5 and TRBJ2-6 for the parts outside the CDR3, the full variable domain is DAGVTQSPTHLIKTRGQQVTLRCSPISGHKSVSWYQQVLGQGPQFIFQYYEKEERGRGNFPDRFSARQFPNYSSELNVNALLLGDSALYLCASSPSPLSGANVLTFGAGSRLTVL.

The rearrangement uses TRBV11-2 and TRBJ1-4; weak D call: TRBD1 (5 bases). The CDR3 spans 14 residues. Germline CDR1 and CDR2: SGHAT and FQNNGV. With 0 bases removed from V and 13 bases from J, the gap between germline ends came to 15 bases. The DNA for the CDR3 is TGTGCCAGCAGCTTAGAGCCCCGGGACTCACGACTGTTTTTT. This translates into CASSLEPRDSRLFF.

The chain uses TRBV7-9 and TRBJ2-2; 10 bases align to TRBD1. After removal of 3 bases from V and 5 bases from J, the junction contained 15 bases not matched to a gene. CDR3 length: 19 residues. Germline assignment: CDR1 SEHNR and CDR2 FQNEAQ (reference sequence). The CDR3: CASSLASTRQGARTGELFF. For the CDR3, the DNA is TGTGCCAGCAGCTTGGCTTCGACCCGACAGGGGGCAAGGACCGGGGAGCTGTTTTTT.

This clone was seen once. V is TRBV6-5 and J is TRBJ1-6, with TRBD1 identical over 8 bases. The V gene end was trimmed by 8 bases and the J gene end by 6 bases; junction bases not matched to a gene: 3. The CDR3 has 13 residues. Per germline, CDR1 MNHEY and CDR2 SVGAGI. CDR3 in amino acids: CASGDRINSPLHF. The CDR3 nucleotides read TGTGCCAGCGGGGACAGGATTAATTCACCCCTCCACTTT.